This TCR beta chain was profiled in a study of shared clonotypes between healthy human individuals. Overall study context: The donor pool was made up of a couple of women and a few men aged 18 to 49.

Profiling relied on immunoSEQ multiplex PCR, and the TCRdb table lists in-frame clones only, not all of them. This table has a few hundred thousand clones, 80% to 90% appearing once. J lost 0 bases, V lost 4 bases, and 6 bases had no gene match. Germline V gene data show CDR1 as SGDLS and CDR2 as YYNGEE. The CDR3 length is 15 residues. The study's findings and limits: In a few donors, about 5% of naive CD4 clonotypes appeared in common. Generally, estimated richness proved larger in naive subsets than it did in memory subsets. Though the depth was large, rarefaction showed that sorted-subset sequencing was incomplete.

This clone was observed a few times. Its target is unknown. Specimen: memory CD8+ T cells sorted from blood. The sample's subset: CD45RO+ cells pooled with CCR7-negative TemRA cells. The TCR comes from a man aged 18 to 29 in good health. V and J are TRBV9 and TRBJ2-7; 8 bases agree with TRBD1. CDR3 sequence reads: CASSPGQGRSYEQYF. DNA of the CDR3: TGTGCCAGCAGCCCCGGACAGGGCCGCTCCTACGAGCAGTACTTC. Full variable domain (outside the CDR3, taken from reference TRBV9 and TRBJ2-7): DSGVTQTPKHLITATGQRVTLRCSPRSGDLSVYWYQQSLDQGLQFLIQYYNGEERAKGNILERFSAQQFPDLHSELNLSSLELGDSALYFCASSPGQGRSYEQYFGPGTRLTVT.